This T cell receptor beta chain was captured in a study of shared T cell receptors in the human thymus. Here immunoSEQ multiplex PCR was the method, and the copy in TCRdb shows in-frame clones only, minus some. The repertoire holds 500,000 to 750,000 clones, more than 75% seen once, with roughly 0.0097% in the top ten. This sample was shared with a second study, whose subject was human thymus T cells. In that study: Corrective heart surgery yielded resections, and these provided the thymus tissue. A high degree of thymic repertoire overlap among unrelated individuals was reported in related research.

The sequenced sample was thymocytes. This TCR came from a boy younger than two with a congenital heart defect.

This CDR3 reads CATSRGRDRNEKLFF. CDR3 sequence (DNA): TGTGCCACCAGCAGGGGCCGGGACAGAAATGAAAAACTGTTTTTT. V gene TRBV15 combines with J gene TRBJ1-4; TRBD1 matches at 7 bases. CDR1 and CDR2 (germline): LNHNV, YYDKDF (reference sequence). The CDR3 has 15 residues. Trimming cost V 3 bases and J 5 bases; bases outside gene matches: 6.